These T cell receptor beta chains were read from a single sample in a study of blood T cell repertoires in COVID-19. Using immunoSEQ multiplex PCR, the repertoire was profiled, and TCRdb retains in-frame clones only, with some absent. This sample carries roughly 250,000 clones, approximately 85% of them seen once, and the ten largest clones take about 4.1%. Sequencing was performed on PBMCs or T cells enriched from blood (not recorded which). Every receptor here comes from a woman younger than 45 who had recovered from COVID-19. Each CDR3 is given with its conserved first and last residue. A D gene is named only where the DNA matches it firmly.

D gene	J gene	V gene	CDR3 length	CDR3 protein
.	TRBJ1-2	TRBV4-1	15	CASSQDFVRRRGYTF
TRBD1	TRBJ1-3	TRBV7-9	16	CASSADRGGSGNTIYF
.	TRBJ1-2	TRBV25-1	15	CASSDYRQVDYGYTF
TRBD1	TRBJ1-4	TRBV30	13	CAWDRGSNEKLFF
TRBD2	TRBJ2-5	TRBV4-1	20	CASSQERVASGSLGGETQYF
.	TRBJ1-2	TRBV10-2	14	CASSEAREGRGYTF
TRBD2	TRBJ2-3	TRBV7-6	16	CASSGTLREGTDTQYF
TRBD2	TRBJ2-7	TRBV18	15	CASSPFSGGTYEQYF
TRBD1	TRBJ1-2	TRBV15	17	CATSRALRGRSNYGYTF
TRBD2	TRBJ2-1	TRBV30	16	CAWSVPGLALHNEQFF
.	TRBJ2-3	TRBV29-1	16	CSVRGLANYGTDTQYF
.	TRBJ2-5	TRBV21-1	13	CASSEPLLETQYF
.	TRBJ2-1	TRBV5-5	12	CASSLEVGGLVF
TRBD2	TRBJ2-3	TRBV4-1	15	CASSQIAGSADTQYF
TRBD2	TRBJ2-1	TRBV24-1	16	CATSDATSDSYNEQFF
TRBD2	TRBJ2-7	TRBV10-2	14	CASSDRGGLYEQYF
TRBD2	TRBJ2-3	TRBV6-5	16	CASSYDLAGGGDTQYF
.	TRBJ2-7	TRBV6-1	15	CASSEGPRGSYEQYF
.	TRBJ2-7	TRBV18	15	CASSPRRDSSYEQYF
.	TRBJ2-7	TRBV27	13	CASSFFGENEQYF
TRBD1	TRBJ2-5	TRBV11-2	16	CASSSRRTGYQETQYF
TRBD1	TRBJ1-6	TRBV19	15	CASSQGQGYNSPLHF
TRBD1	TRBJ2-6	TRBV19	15	CASSKGGPGANVLTF
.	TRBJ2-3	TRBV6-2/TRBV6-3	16	CASTPYLHGRGDTQYF
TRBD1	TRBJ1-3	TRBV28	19	CASSSLPGQDLWSGNTIYF
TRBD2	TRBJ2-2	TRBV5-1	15	CASSPGGTYTGELFF
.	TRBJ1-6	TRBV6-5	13	CASTLTADSPLHF
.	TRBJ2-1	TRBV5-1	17	CASRHDQGRGPYNEQFF
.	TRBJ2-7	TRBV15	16	CATSRDHGGNTYEQYF
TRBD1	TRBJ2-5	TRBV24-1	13	CATSDSGGETQYF
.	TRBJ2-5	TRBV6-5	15	CASSQTPEGKETQYF
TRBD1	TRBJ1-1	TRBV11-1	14	CASSSTGVNTEAFF
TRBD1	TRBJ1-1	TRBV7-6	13	CASQGQGNTEAFF
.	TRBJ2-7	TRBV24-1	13	CATSDASGDEQYF
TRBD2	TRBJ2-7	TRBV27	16	CASSLFTGTTFYEQYF
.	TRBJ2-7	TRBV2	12	CASMDSYYEQYF
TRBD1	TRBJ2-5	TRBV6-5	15	CASSPWDRIGETQYF
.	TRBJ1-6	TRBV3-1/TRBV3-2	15	CASSLAVRAGSPLHF
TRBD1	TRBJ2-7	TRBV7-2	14	CASSSTTGAREQYF
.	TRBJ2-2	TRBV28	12	CASSGGLGELFF
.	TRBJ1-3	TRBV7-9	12	CVLGHSGNTIYF
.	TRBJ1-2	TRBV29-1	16	CSVETDETGAPYGYTF
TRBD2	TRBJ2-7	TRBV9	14	CASSVGTSGREQYF
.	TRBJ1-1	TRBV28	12	CASSLIITEAFF
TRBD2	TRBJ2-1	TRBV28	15	CASSWASGSSTEQFF
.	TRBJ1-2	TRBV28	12	CASSSTGYGYTF
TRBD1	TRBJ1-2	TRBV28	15	CASSLDRGRNYGYTF
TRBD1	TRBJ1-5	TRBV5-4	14	CASSQGTGVQPQHF
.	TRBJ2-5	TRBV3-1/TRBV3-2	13	CASSQGRGETQYF
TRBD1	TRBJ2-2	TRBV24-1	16	CATSDPGGSNTGELFF
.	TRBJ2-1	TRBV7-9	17	CASSLSPGEHSYNEQFF